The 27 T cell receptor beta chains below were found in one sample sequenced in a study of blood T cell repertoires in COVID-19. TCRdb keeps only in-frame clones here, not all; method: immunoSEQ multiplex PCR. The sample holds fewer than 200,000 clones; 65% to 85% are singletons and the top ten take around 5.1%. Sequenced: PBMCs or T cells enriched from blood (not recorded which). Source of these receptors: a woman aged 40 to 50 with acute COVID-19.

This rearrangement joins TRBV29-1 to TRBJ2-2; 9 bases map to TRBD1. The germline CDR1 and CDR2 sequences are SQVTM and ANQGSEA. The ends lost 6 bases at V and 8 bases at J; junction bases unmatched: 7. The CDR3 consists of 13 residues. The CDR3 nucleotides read TGCAGCGTCCTGGACAGGGGCAGGGGGGAGCTGTTTTTT. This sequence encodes CSVLDRGRGELFF.

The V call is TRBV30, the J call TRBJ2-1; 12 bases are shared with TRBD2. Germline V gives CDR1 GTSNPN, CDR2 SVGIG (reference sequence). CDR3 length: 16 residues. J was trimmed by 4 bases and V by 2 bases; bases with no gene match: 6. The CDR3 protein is CAWSPSSGRVYNEQFF. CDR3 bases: TGTGCCTGGAGTCCTTCTAGCGGGAGGGTATACAATGAGCAGTTCTTC.

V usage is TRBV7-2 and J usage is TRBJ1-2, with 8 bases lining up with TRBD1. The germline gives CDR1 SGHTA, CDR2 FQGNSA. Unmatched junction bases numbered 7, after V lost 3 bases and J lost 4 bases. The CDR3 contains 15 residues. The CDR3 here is CASSFVTGAGYGYTF. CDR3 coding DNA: TGTGCCAGCAGCTTTGTGACAGGGGCGGGCTATGGCTACACCTTC.

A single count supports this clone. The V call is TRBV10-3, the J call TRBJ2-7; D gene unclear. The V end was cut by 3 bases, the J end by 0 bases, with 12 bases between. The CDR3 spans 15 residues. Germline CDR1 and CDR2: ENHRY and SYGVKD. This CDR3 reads CAISDVGHSSYEQYF. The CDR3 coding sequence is TGTGCCATCAGTGATGTTGGTCACAGCTCCTACGAGCAGTACTTC.

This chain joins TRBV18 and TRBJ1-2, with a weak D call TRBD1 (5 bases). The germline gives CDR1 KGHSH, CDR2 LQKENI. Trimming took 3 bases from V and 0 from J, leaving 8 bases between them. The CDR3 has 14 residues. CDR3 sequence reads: CASSPTDSNYGYTF. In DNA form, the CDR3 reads TGTGCCAGCTCACCGACAGATTCTAACTATGGCTACACCTTC.

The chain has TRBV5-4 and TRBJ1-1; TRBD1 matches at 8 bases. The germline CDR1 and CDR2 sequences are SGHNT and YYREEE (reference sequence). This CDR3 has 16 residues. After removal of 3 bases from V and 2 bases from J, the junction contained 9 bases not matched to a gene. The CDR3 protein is CASSSLKQGGNTEAFF. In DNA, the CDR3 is TGTGCCAGCAGCTCACTTAAACAGGGGGGTAACACTGAAGCTTTCTTT.

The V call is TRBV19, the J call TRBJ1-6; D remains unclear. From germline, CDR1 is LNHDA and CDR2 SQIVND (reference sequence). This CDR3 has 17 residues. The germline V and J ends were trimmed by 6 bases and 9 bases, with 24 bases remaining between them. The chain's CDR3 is CASRSSELSRGSSPLHF. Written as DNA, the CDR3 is TGTGCCAGTAGAAGTTCGGAACTGAGCCGTGGGAGTTCACCCCTCCACTTT.

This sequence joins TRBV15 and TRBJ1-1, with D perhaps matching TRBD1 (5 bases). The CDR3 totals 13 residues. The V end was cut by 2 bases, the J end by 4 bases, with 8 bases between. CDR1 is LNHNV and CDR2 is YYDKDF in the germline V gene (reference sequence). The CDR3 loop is CATSRTGVTEAFF. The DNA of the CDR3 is TGTGCCACCAGCAGAACAGGAGTCACTGAAGCTTTCTTT. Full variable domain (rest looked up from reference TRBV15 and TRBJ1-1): DAMVIQNPRYQVTQFGKPVTLSCSQTLNHNVMYWYQQKSSQAPKLLFHYYDKDFNNEADTPDNFQSRRPNTSFCFLDIRSPGLGDTAMYLCATSRTGVTEAFFGQGTRLTVV.

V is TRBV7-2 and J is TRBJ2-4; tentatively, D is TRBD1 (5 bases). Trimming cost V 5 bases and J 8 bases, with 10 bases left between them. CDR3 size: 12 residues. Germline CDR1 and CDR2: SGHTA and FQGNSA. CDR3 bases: TGTGCCAGCAGCCTCCCAGGGTACATTCAGTACTTC. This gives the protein CASSLPGYIQYF.

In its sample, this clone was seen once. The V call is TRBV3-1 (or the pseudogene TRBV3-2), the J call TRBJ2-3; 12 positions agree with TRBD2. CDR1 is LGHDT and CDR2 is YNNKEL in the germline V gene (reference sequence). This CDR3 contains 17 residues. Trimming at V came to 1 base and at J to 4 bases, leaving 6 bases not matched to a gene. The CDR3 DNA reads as TGTGCCAGCAGCCAAGCGACTAGCGGGAGTGGTGCAGATACGCAGTATTTT. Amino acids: CASSQATSGSGADTQYF.

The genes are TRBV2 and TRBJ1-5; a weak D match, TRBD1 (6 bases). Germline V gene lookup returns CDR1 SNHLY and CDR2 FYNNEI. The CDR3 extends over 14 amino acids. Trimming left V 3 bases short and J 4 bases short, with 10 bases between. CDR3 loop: CASSDRGANQPQHF. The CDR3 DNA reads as TGTGCCAGCAGTGATCGGGGGGCAAATCAGCCCCAGCATTTT.

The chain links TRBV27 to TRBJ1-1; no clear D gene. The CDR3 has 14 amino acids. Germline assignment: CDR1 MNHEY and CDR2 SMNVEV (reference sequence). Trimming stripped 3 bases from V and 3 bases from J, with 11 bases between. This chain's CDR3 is CASSFSGEHTEAFF. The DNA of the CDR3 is TGTGCCAGCAGTTTTTCCGGAGAACACACTGAAGCTTTCTTT.

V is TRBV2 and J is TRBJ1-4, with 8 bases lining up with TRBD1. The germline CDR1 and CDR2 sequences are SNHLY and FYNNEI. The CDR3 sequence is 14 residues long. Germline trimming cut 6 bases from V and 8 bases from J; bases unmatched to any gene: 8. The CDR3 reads CASRMDRVDEKLFF. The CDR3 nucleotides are TGTGCCAGCAGAATGGACAGGGTTGACGAAAAACTGTTTTTT.

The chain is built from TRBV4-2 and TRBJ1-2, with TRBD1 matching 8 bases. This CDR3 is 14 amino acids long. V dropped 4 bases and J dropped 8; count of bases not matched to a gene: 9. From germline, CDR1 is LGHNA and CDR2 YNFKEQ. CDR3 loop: CASSPDREAGGYTF. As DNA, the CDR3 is TGTGCCAGCAGCCCGGACAGGGAGGCTGGCGGCTACACCTTC.

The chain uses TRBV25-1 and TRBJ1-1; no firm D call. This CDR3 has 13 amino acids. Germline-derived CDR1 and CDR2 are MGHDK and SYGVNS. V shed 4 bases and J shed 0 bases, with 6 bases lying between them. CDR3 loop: CASSANMNTEAFF. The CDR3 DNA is TGTGCCAGCAGTGCCAACATGAACACTGAAGCTTTCTTT.

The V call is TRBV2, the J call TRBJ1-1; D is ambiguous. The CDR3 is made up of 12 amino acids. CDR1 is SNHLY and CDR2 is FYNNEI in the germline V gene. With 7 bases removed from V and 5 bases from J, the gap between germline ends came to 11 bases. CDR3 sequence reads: CASTGFGTEAFF. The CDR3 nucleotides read TGTGCCAGCACGGGTTTTGGGACTGAAGCTTTCTTT. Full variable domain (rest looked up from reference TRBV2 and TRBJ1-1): EPEVTQTPSHQVTQMGQEVILRCVPISNHLYFYWYRQILGQKVEFLVSFYNNEISEKSEIFDDQFSVERPDGSNFTLKIRSTKLEDSAMYFCASTGFGTEAFFGQGTRLTVV.

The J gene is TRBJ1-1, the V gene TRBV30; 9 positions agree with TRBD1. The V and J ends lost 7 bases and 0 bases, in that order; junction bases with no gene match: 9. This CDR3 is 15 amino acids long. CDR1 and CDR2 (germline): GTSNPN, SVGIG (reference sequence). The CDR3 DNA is TGTGCCTACACTACAGGGGGCTTCATGAACACTGAAGCTTTCTTT. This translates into CAYTTGGFMNTEAFF. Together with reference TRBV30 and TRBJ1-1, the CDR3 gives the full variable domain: SQTIHQWPATLVQPVGSPLSLECTVEGTSNPNLYWYRQAAGRGLQLLFYSVGIGQISSEVPQNLSASRPQDRQFILSSKKLLLSDSGFYLCAYTTGGFMNTEAFFGQGTRLTVV.

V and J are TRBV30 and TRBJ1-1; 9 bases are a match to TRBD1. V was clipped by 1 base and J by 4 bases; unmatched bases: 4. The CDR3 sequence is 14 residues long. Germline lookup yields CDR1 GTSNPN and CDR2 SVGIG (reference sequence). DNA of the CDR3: TGTGCCTGGAGTGCACAGGGGGCAATCACTGAAGCTTTCTTT. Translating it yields CAWSAQGAITEAFF.

In DNA form, the CDR3 reads TGCGCCAGCAGCTTCGAGACAGGGGGCACTGAAGCTTTCTTT. Its translation is CASSFETGGTEAFF. This chain joins TRBV5-1 and TRBJ1-1, with 9 nucleotides matching TRBD1. Trimming took 2 bases from V and 4 from J; bases not matched to a gene: 3. The CDR3 runs to 14 residues. Germline-derived CDR1 and CDR2 are SGHRS and YFSETQ.

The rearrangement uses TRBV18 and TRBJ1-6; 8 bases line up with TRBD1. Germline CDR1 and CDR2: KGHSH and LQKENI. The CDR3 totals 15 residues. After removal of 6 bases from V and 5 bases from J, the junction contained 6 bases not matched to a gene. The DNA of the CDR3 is TGTGCCAGCTCGCCGGACAGGGTGGATAATTCACCCCTCCACTTT. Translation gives CASSPDRVDNSPLHF.

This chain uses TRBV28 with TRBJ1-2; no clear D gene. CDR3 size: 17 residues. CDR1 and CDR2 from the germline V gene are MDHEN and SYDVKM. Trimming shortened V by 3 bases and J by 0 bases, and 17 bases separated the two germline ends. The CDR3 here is CASSFTGSPRANYGYTF. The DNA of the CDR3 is TGTGCCAGCAGTTTCACGGGGTCTCCTAGGGCTAACTATGGCTACACCTTC.

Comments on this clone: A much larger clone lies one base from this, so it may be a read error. The CDR3 here is CASSAQANTGELFF. CDR3 in DNA: TGTGCCAGCAGCGCACAGGCGAACACCGGGGAGCTGTTTTTT. This sequence joins TRBV2 and TRBJ2-2, with D tentatively TRBD1 (5 bases). The CDR3 runs to 14 residues. CDR1 and CDR2 (germline): SNHLY, FYNNEI. Trimming took off 6 bases at V and 0 bases at J, with 8 bases between the two ends.

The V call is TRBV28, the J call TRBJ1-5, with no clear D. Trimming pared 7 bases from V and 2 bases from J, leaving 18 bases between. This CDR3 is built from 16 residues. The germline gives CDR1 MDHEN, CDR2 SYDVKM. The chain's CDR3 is CASIGGRVRGNQPQHF. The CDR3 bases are TGTGCCAGCATAGGAGGTAGGGTGAGGGGCAATCAGCCCCAGCATTTT.

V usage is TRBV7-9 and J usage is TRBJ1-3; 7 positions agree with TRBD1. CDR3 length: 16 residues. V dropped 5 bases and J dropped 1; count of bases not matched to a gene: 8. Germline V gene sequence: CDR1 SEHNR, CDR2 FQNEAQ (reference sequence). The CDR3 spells CASSGQAGISGNTIYF. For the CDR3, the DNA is TGTGCCAGCAGCGGACAGGCCGGTATATCTGGAAACACCATATATTTT.

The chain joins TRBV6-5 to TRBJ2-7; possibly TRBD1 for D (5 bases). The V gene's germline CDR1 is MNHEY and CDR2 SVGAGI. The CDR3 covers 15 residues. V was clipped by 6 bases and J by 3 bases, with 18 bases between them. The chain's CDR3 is CASRPGHQSLYEQYV. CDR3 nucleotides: TGTGCCAGCAGACCCGGACATCAATCCCTCTACGAGCAGTACGTC.

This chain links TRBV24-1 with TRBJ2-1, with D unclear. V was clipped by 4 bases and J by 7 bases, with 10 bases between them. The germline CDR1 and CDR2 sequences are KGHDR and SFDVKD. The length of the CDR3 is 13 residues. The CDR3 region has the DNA TGTGCCACCAGTGACCCGAGAGTTAATGAGCAGTTCTTC. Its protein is CATSDPRVNEQFF.

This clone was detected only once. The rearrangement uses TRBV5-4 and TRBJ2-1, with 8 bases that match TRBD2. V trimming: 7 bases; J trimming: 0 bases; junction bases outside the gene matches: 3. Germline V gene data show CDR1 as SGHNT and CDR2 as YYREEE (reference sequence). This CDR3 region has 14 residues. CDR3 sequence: CASSSGSSYNEQFF. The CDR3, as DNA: TGTGCCAGCTCCAGCGGGAGCTCCTACAATGAGCAGTTCTTC.